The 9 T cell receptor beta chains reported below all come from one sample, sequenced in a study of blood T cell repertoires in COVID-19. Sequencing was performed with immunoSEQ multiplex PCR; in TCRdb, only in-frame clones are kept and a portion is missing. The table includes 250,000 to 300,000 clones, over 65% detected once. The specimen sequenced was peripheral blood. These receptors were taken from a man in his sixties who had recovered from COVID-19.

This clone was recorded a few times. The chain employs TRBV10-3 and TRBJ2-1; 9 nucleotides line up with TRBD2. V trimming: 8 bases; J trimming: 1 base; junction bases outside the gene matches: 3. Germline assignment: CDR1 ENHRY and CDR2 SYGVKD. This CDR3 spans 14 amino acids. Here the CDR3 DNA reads TGTGCCATCGGGCGGGGGGGTTCCTACAATGAGCAGTTCTTC. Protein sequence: CAIGRGGSYNEQFF.

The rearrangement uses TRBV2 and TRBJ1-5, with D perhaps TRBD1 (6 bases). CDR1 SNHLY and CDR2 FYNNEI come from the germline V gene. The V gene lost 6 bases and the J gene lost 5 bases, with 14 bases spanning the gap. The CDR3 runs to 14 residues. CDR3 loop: CASRGGGGYQPQHF. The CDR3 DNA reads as TGTGCCAGCAGGGGCGGGGGGGGCTATCAGCCCCAGCATTTT.

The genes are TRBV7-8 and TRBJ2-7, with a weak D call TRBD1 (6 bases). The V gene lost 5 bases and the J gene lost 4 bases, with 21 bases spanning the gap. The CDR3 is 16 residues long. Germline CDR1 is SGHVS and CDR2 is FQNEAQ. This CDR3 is CASSAKTGAGLYEQYF. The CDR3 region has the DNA TGTGCCAGCAGCGCAAAGACAGGTGCGGGCTTATACGAGCAGTACTTC.

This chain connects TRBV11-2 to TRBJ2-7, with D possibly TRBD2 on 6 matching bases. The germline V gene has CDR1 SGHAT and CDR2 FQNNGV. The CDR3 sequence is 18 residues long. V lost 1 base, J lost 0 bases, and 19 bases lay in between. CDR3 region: CASSLVSKGTWSSYEQYF. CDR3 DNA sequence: TGTGCCAGCAGCTTAGTCTCTAAGGGGACTTGGAGCTCCTACGAGCAGTACTTC.

CDR3 coding DNA: TGTGCCAGCAGCGACGGGACAGGGGTCGATGAGCAGTACTTC. Protein product: CASSDGTGVDEQYF. The chain is built from TRBV9 and TRBJ2-7; 10 bases agree with TRBD1. This CDR3 is built from 14 residues. Germline V CDR1 and CDR2: SGDLS, YYNGEE. Trimming at V came to 3 bases and at J to 7 bases, leaving 7 bases not matched to a gene.

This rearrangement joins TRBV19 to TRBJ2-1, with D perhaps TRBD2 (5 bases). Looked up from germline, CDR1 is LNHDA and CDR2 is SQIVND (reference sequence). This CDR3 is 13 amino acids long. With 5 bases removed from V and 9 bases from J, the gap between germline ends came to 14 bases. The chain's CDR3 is CASSRQDEGEQFF. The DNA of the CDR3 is TGTGCCAGTAGTCGTCAGGACGAGGGTGAGCAGTTCTTC.

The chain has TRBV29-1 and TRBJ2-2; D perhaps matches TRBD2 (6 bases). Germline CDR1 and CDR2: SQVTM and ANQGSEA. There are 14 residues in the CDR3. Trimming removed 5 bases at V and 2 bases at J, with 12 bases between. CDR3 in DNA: TGCAGCGTTATTGCGGGGCCTAACACCGGGGAGCTGTTTTTT. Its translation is CSVIAGPNTGELFF.

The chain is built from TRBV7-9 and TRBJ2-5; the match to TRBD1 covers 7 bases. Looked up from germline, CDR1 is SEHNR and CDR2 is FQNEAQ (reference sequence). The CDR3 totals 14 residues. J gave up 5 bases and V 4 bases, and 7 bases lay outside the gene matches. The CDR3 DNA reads TGTGCCAGCAGCTCATTGACAGGGAGCGAGACCCAGTACTTC. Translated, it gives CASSSLTGSETQYF.

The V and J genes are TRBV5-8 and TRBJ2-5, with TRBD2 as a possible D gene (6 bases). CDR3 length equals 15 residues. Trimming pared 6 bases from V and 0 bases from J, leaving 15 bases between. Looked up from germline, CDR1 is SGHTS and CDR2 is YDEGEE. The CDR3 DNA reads TGTGCCAGCACCAAGCGGAGGGGAAACCAAGAGACCCAGTACTTC. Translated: CASTKRRGNQETQYF.